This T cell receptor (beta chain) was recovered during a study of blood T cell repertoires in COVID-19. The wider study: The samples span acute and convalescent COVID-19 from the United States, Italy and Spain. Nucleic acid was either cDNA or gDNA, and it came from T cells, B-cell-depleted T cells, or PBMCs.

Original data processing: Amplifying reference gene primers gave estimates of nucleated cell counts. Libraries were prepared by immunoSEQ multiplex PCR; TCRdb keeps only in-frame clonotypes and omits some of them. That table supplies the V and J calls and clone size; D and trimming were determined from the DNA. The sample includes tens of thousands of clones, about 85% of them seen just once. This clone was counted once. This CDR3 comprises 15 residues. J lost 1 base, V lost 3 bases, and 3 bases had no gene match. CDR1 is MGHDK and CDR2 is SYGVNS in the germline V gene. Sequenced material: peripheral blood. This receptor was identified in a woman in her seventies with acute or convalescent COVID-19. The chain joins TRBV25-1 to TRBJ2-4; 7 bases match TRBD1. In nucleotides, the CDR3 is TGTGCCAGCAGTGAGCTACAGGGGGCCAAAAACATTCAGTACTTC. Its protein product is CASSELQGAKNIQYF.